This T cell receptor (beta chain) appears in the sequencing data of a study of blood T cells in healthy people across ages. About this clonotype itself: Its antigen is still unknown.

Together with a sample-barcoded 5' primer, a J-beta primer mix was included in a second PCR lasting roughly 6 to 12 cycles. A single record per CDR3 protein comes from TCRdb applying MiXCR to the 5' RACE reads. This table has around 1,700,000 distinct CDR3 sequences, 28% appearing once. Study-wide results and limits: Estimates based on one million T cells were treated as lower bounds.

Trimming at V came to 9 bases and at J to 7 bases, leaving 14 bases not matched to a gene. Germline V gene data show CDR1 as SNHLY and CDR2 as FYNNEI. This CDR3 region has 14 residues. The specimen was blood. The TCR was taken from a woman aged 30 to 39 in good health. The V and J genes are TRBV2 and TRBJ1-2; 7 bases are shared with TRBD1. This CDR3 is CARALDRVLSGYTF. In DNA form, the CDR3 reads TGTGCCAGGGCGCTAGACAGGGTCCTAAGTGGCTACACCTTC. Drawing the rest from reference TRBV2 and TRBJ1-2, the complete variable domain is EPEVTQTPSHQVTQMGQEVILRCVPISNHLYFYWYRQILGQKVEFLVSFYNNEISEKSEIFDDQFSVERPDGSNFTLKIRSTKLEDSAMYFCARALDRVLSGYTFGSGTRLTVV.